The 3 T cell receptor beta chains listed next were all sequenced from one sample in a study of human T cells and chemical hapten exposure. TCRdb ran MiXCR on the RACE reads and lists one entry per CDR3 protein. The table lists roughly 130,000 distinct CDR3 sequences, over 9% of them singletons, with more than 2% in the top ten. The time point is: patch test 3, about 24 weeks after DPC sensitization. Treatment indicated: therapeutic diphenylcyclopropenone sensitization with weekly scalp DPC. The sample here was whole blood, taken in connection with sensitization to the hapten diphenylcyclopropenone (DPC). Every receptor here comes from a woman aged 45-65 years with alopecia areata. Some clones in this sample may be carry-over from other donors' samples.

This clonotype showed up many times. The genes are TRBV24-1 and TRBJ2-3; 10 positions match TRBD2. Trimming at V came to 4 bases and at J to 0 bases, leaving 3 bases not matched to a gene. CDR1 and CDR2 from the germline V gene are KGHDR and SFDVKD. The length of the CDR3 is 16 residues. The CDR3 bases are TGTGCCACCAGTGACCGGACTAGCGGTAGCACAGATACGCAGTATTTT. This gives the protein CATSDRTSGSTDTQYF.

There are many counts of this clonotype. The chain couples TRBV6-1 to TRBJ2-7; weak D call: TRBD2 (5 bases). The germline V gene encodes CDR1 MNHNS and CDR2 SASEGT. The ends were cut back, 0 bases at V and 6 bases at J, with 12 bases in the middle. CDR3 length: 14 amino acids. CDR3 in amino acids: CASSEALGVSEQYF. The CDR3 DNA reads TGTGCCAGCAGTGAAGCACTCGGGGTTTCCGAGCAGTACTTC.

This clonotype was seen a single time. V gene TRBV14 combines with J gene TRBJ2-1; perhaps D is TRBD1 or TRBD2 (6 bases each). V was cut by 0 bases and J by 9 bases, with 12 bases left in between. The V gene's germline CDR1 is SGHDN and CDR2 FVKESK. This CDR3 is built from 14 residues. This chain's CDR3 is CASSQDGGGGEQFF. The CDR3 DNA sequence: TGTGCCAGCAGCCAAGACGGAGGGGGAGGTGAGCAGTTCTTC.